Listed below are T cell receptor beta chains from one sample, sequenced in a study of blood T cell repertoires in COVID-19. The method was immunoSEQ multiplex PCR; TCRdb's version includes in-frame clones alone and lacks a portion of them. The sample holds 45,000 to 65,000 clones, 83% seen once. Sequenced sample: peripheral blood. These TCRs come from a man aged 40-49 years with acute or convalescent COVID-19. The CDR3 runs from the conserved cysteine through the conserved F or W. A D gene is named only where the DNA matches it firmly. The listing skips clone size in some rows; elsewhere it reads once, few, many or a size class.

TRBD1	once	TRBJ1-2	TRBV19	TGTGCCAGTAGTCCGGGACAGGGGATGTATGGCTACACCTTC	CASSPGQGMYGYTF
NA	NA	TRBJ2-7	TRBV11-2	TGTGCCAGCAGCTTAGATTTATCGGGGGCCTACGAGCAGTACTTC	CASSLDLSGAYEQYF
NA	NA	TRBJ1-4	TRBV3-1/TRBV3-2	TGTGCCAGCAGCACCAGGGCAACAAATGAAAAACTGTTTTTT	CASSTRATNEKLFF
NA	NA	TRBJ2-4	TRBV5-6	TGTGCCAGCAGCTTGAGGCATTCAGGAATTCAGTACTTC	CASSLRHSGIQYF
NA	NA	TRBJ1-6	TRBV19	TGTGCCAGTAATCCGACAGAATCCAATTCACCCCTCCACTTT	CASNPTESNSPLHF
TRBD1	NA	TRBJ2-5	TRBV7-2	TGTGCCAGCAGCTTAGCACGGACAGGGAAAGAGACCCAGTACTTC	CASSLARTGKETQYF
NA	NA	TRBJ1-1	TRBV18	TGTGCCAGCTCACCAGCAGGGAGGCTGAACACTGAAGCTTTCTTT	CASSPAGRLNTEAFF
TRBD1	once	TRBJ1-1	TRBV9	TGTGCCAGCAGCCCCCGGGACAGCCATCCGAACACTGAAGCTTTCTTT	CASSPRDSHPNTEAFF
NA	NA	TRBJ1-5	TRBV7-6	TGTGCCAGCAGCCCCGGGCAGGGGCGGACTCAGCCCCAGCATTTT	CASSPGQGRTQPQHF
NA	NA	TRBJ1-2	TRBV2	TGTGCCAGCACGGAAGCGAGGAACTATGGCTACACCTTC	CASTEARNYGYTF
NA	NA	TRBJ1-2	TRBV6-6	TGTGCCAGCAGTTCATCACGCGATTCTAACTATGGCTACACCTTC	CASSSSRDSNYGYTF
TRBD2	NA	TRBJ2-7	TRBV20-1	TGCAGTGCTAGTTCCAGCGGGGGGACCTACGAGCAGTACTTC	CSASSSGGTYEQYF
NA	NA	TRBJ2-1	TRBV2	TGTGCCAGCAGTGAGGGGGCGGGGGCCCACAATGAGCAGTTCTTC	CASSEGAGAHNEQFF
NA	NA	TRBJ2-1	TRBV15	TGTGCCACCAGCAGAGAAGAGGGAGTGCCGGATAATGAGCAGTTCTTC	CATSREEGVPDNEQFF
NA	NA	TRBJ1-2	TRBV5-1	TGCGCCAGCAGCTCGGCCAGACAGGACGGCTACACCTTC	CASSSARQDGYTF
NA	NA	TRBJ1-6	TRBV21-1	TGTGCCAGACGGTGCTCCTATAATTCACCCCTCCACTTT	CARRCSYNSPLHF
NA	once	TRBJ1-1	TRBV5-1	TGCGCCAGCACGTCCGGAGAGGTTAACACTGAAGCTTTCTTT	CASTSGEVNTEAFF
TRBD2	once	TRBJ2-1	TRBV6-5	TGTGCCAGCAGGCGGGGGGGGCCTCTAGATGAGCAGTTCTTC	CASRRGGPLDEQFF
NA	few	TRBJ1-2	TRBV19	TGTGCCAGTAGTACCTCTTCGACAGCGAGCTATGGCTACACCTTC	CASSTSSTASYGYTF
TRBD1	NA	TRBJ1-5	TRBV6-5	TGTGCCAGCAGACGACAGGGGAACAATCAGCCCCAGCATTTT	CASRRQGNNQPQHF
NA	NA	TRBJ2-1	TRBV6-5	TGTGCCAGCACTGTGGCAAATGAGCAGTTCTTC	CASTVANEQFF
TRBD1	NA	TRBJ1-2	TRBV6-5	TGTGCCAGCAGCCCGGACAGGGGTTATGGCTACACCTTC	CASSPDRGYGYTF
TRBD1	NA	TRBJ1-4	TRBV5-1	TGCGCCAGCAGCCCGGGACAGGGGTATGAAAAACTGTTTTTT	CASSPGQGYEKLFF
NA	NA	TRBJ1-5	TRBV3-1/TRBV3-2	TGTGCCAGCAGCCAAGGGCAAATCAATCAGCCCCAGCATTTT	CASSQGQINQPQHF
NA	NA	TRBJ1-2	TRBV12-3/TRBV12-4	TGTGCCAGCAGTTTACCCCCCACTAGGGGCTACACCTTC	CASSLPPTRGYTF
NA	NA	TRBJ1-4	TRBV5-1	TGCGCCAGCAGCTTGGCAGGGTCGACTAATGAAAAACTGTTTTTT	CASSLAGSTNEKLFF
NA	NA	TRBJ2-2	TRBV30	TGTGCCTGGATGGACGGGACGAACACCGGGGAGCTGTTTTTT	CAWMDGTNTGELFF
TRBD1	once	TRBJ1-1	TRBV30	TGTGCCTGGAGCTCGCAGGGGGTGTTAGCTTTCTTT	CAWSSQGVLAFF
NA	few	TRBJ1-1	TRBV7-8	TGTGCCAGCAGCTTAGGCAGTCGTATTAGCGCTGAAGCTTTCTTT	CASSLGSRISAEAFF
NA	NA	TRBJ2-5	TRBV28	TGTGCCAGCAGTTTGGGCAGTAGGAGGGAGACCCAGTACTTC	CASSLGSRRETQYF
NA	NA	TRBJ1-5	TRBV30	TGTGCCTGGAGTACCGACAGGAATCAGCCCCAGCATTTT	CAWSTDRNQPQHF
NA	NA	TRBJ2-4	TRBV3-1/TRBV3-2	TGTGCCAGCAGCCCCGCGGGAAGGAACATTCAGTACTTC	CASSPAGRNIQYF
NA	NA	TRBJ2-4	TRBV2	TGTGCCAGCAGTGCTCTCGGAGCAAGTGCCAAAAACATTCAGTACTTC	CASSALGASAKNIQYF
NA	NA	TRBJ2-3	TRBV30	TGTGCCTGGAGTGTCGGGGGAGCGACAGATACGCAGTATTTT	CAWSVGGATDTQYF
NA	NA	TRBJ2-1	TRBV19	TGTGCCAGTTGGTCGCACGAACGGGACAATGAGCAGTTCTTC	CASWSHERDNEQFF
TRBD2	NA	TRBJ2-3	TRBV6-2/TRBV6-3	TGTGCCAGCAGTTACTCGCCCCACTACAGCGGGGGATACACAGATACGCAGTATTTT	CASSYSPHYSGGYTDTQYF
TRBD1	NA	TRBJ1-6	TRBV9	TGTGCCAGCAGCCCTCGACAGGGGAGGACCTATAATTCACCCCTCCACTTT	CASSPRQGRTYNSPLHF
TRBD2	NA	TRBJ2-2	TRBV3-1/TRBV3-2	TGTGCCAGCAGCCGGACTAGCGGGGGACCTACCGGGGAGCTGTTTTTT	CASSRTSGGPTGELFF
TRBD2	NA	TRBJ2-5	TRBV5-1	TGCGCCAGCAGCGAACCGGGGGGGACCCAGTACTTC	CASSEPGGTQYF
NA	NA	TRBJ2-7	TRBV2	TGTGCCAGCGTTGGGGCCACCAGCGTCAAGTTCGAGCAGTACTTC	CASVGATSVKFEQYF
NA	NA	TRBJ1-2	TRBV19	TGTGCCAGTAGTAAAGAATACAAAAGGACAGAAAACGGGGGCTACACCTTC	CASSKEYKRTENGGYTF
TRBD1	NA	TRBJ1-5	TRBV15	TGTGCCACCAGCGGGCGACAGGGTAATCAGCCCCAGCATTTT	CATSGRQGNQPQHF
TRBD1	NA	TRBJ1-6	TRBV6-5	TGTGCCAGCAGCCTACAGGGGACGGGGAATTCACCCCTCCACTTT	CASSLQGTGNSPLHF
TRBD2	NA	TRBJ2-1	TRBV28	TGTGCCAGCAGCCCCTATGTAGCGGGGACTTACAATGAGCAGTTCTTC	CASSPYVAGTYNEQFF
TRBD2	NA	TRBJ2-1	TRBV20-1	TGCAGTGCTAGTCCCTACGAGCGGGAGGGTAATGAGCAGTTCTTC	CSASPYEREGNEQFF
NA	NA	TRBJ1-2	TRBV6-1	TGTGCCAGCAGTGAGGAGGGTTGGGGTAACTATGGCTACACCTTC	CASSEEGWGNYGYTF
TRBD1	NA	TRBJ1-2	TRBV5-1	TGCGCCAGCAGCATAGTCTACGACAGGGCCCACTATGGCTACACCTTC	CASSIVYDRAHYGYTF
TRBD1	NA	TRBJ2-1	TRBV7-7	TGTGCCAGCAGCCCTCGGACAGGGCTCAATGAGCAGTTCTTC	CASSPRTGLNEQFF
NA	NA	TRBJ2-3	TRBV7-6	TGTGCCAGCAGCTTACGGCGGGCTAGCACAGATACGCAGTATTTT	CASSLRRASTDTQYF
TRBD2	NA	TRBJ2-3	TRBV18	TGTGCCAGCTCTCCTTCTAGCGGGGGGCCCACAGATACGCAGTATTTT	CASSPSSGGPTDTQYF
TRBD2	NA	TRBJ2-3	TRBV5-1	TGCGCCAGTGGGACTAGCGGGGGGGCTGCAGATACGCAGTATTTT	CASGTSGGAADTQYF
NA	NA	TRBJ2-2	TRBV27	TGTGCCAGCAGTTTTTCACAGACCCGTCTTCATGCCGGGGAGCTGTTTTTT	CASSFSQTRLHAGELFF
NA	NA	TRBJ1-1	TRBV7-9	TGTGCCAGCTCCCCTTCAGGGGTGTCTGAAGCTTTCTTT	CASSPSGVSEAFF
TRBD1	NA	TRBJ1-6	TRBV5-5	TGTGCCAGCAGCTTGGACGGGACAGGTCAATCACCCCTCCACTTT	CASSLDGTGQSPLHF
NA	NA	TRBJ1-1	TRBV5-6	TGTGCCAGCAGCTTAGCCGAGAACACTGAAGCTTTCTTT	CASSLAENTEAFF